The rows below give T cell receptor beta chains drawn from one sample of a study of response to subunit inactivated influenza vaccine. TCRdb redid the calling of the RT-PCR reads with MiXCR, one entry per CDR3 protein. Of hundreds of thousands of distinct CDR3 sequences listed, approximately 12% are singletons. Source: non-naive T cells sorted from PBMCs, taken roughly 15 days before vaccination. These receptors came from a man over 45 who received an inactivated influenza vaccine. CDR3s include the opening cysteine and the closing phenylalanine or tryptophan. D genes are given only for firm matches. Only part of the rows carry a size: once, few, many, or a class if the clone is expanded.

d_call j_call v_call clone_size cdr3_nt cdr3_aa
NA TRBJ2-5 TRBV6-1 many TGTGCCAGCAGTGGCACCCGGGCTCAAGAGACCCAGTACTTC CASSGTRAQETQYF
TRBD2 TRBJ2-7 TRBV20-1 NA TGCAGTGCTAGTACCCAGCGGGGGGATTTCGAGCAGTACTTC CSASTQRGDFEQYF
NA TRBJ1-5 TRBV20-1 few TGCAGTGCTAGGGGTACGAGCAATCAGCCCCAGCATTTT CSARGTSNQPQHF
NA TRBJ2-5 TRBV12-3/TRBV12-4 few TGTGCCAGCAGTTTAGCGGCGGAGACCCAGTACTTC CASSLAAETQYF
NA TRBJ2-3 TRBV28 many TGTGCCAGCAGCCCAAGCGTGGGCCTCGGGAGTCTCTCAGATACGCAGTATTTT CASSPSVGLGSLSDTQYF
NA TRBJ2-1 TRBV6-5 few TGTGCCAGCAGTTATGAAATTAGCTCCTACAATGAGCAGTTCTTC CASSYEISSYNEQFF
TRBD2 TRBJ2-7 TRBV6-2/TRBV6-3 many TGTGCCACGACGGATGGGAGCGGGAGTAGGAGCGAGCAGTACTTC CATTDGSGSRSEQYF
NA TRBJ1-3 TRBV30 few TGTGCCTGGAGTGAGAGGGGATCGGGAAACACCATATATTTT CAWSERGSGNTIYF
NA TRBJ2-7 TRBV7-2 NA TGTGCCAGCAGCTTACCCGGAACCGCCTCCGAGCAGTACTTC CASSLPGTASEQYF
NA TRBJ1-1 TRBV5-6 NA TGTGCCAGCAGCTTGGCAGGTGGGGGATTCGCTGAAGCTTTCTTT CASSLAGGGFAEAFF
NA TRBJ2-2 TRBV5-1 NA TGCGCCAGCAGCTTGGGGCTTGGGCGGACTAATTCGAACACCGGGGAGCTGTTTTTT CASSLGLGRTNSNTGELFF
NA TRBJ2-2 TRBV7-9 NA TGTGCCAGCAGCTCCCGGCGGGACACCGGGGAGCTGTTTTTT CASSSRRDTGELFF
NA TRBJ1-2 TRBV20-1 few TGCAGTGCTTCCGGGGGATCGGGTGGCTATGGCTACACCTTC CSASGGSGGYGYTF
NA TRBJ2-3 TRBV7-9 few TGTGCCAGCAGCTTATCGGTCACAGATACGCAGTATTTT CASSLSVTDTQYF
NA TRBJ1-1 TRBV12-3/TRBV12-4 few TGTGCCAGCAGTTTAGGGTTCGGGCAGAACACTGAAGCTTTCTTT CASSLGFGQNTEAFF
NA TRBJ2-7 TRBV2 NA TGTGCCAGCAGTGAAGTGACAGGTTCCTACGAGCAGTACTTC CASSEVTGSYEQYF
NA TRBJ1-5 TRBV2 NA TGTGCCAGCAGTGTAAGTGGGGGTAGCAATCAGCCCCAGCATTTT CASSVSGGSNQPQHF
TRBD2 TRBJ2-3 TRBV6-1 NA TGTGCCAGCAGGACTAGCGGGATTTTCACAGATACGCAGTATTTT CASRTSGIFTDTQYF
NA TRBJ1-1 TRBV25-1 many TGTGCCAGCAGTGAATGGGGGGTAGGGACTGAAGCTTTCTTT CASSEWGVGTEAFF
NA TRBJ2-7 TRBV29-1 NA TGCAGCGTCACTCGTTCCGGGGGCGGCGAGCAGTACTTC CSVTRSGGGEQYF
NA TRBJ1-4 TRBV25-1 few TGTGCCAGCAGTGAGGGTATTGCAACTAATGAAAAACTGTTTTTT CASSEGIATNEKLFF
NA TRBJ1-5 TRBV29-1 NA TGCAGCGTTGGCTGGGGGCCAGGGAGCAATCAGCCCCAGCATTTT CSVGWGPGSNQPQHF
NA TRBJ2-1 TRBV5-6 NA TGTGCCAGCAGCTCCTGGTACAATGAGCAGTTCTTC CASSSWYNEQFF
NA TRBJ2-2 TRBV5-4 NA TGTGCCAGCAGCACAACGAGCGGTATCACGGGGGAGCTGTTTTTT CASSTTSGITGELFF
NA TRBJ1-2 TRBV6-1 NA TGTGCCAGCAGCACGACTTCAAACGTGCTAGGCTACACCTTC CASSTTSNVLGYTF
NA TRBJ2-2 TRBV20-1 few TGCAGTGCTAGCGGGCTAAACACCGGGGAGCTGTTTTTT CSASGLNTGELFF
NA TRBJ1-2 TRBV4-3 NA TGCGCCAGCAGCCACGGGGACGGACCCTATGGCTACACCTTC CASSHGDGPYGYTF
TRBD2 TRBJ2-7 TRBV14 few TGTGCCAGCAGCTTCGGGGCTAGCGGGACCCGGAGCTCCTACGAGCAGTACTTC CASSFGASGTRSSYEQYF
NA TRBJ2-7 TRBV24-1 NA TGTGCCACCAGTGATACTCCGGGAGCCTCCCTAGGCGAGCAGTACTTC CATSDTPGASLGEQYF
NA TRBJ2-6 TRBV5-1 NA TGCGCCAGCAGCTTGAGTCCCCAGAGAGGGGCCAACGTCCTGACTTTC CASSLSPQRGANVLTF
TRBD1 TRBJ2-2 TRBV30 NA TGTGCCTGGAGAGCTCGACAGGGCGTTACCGGGGAGCTGTTTTTT CAWRARQGVTGELFF
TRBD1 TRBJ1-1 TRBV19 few TGTGCCAGTAGTCTCCGTCCCGGGACAGGGGCTGAAGCTTTCTTT CASSLRPGTGAEAFF
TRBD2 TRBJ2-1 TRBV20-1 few TGCAGTGCCCTAGCGGAGGAGCAGTTCTTC CSALAEEQFF
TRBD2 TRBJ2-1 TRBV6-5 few TGTGCCAGCAGGAGGACTAGCGGGACTAATGAGCAGTTCTTC CASRRTSGTNEQFF
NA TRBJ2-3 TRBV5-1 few TGCGCCAGCAGCTTGGCCGGGTATAGCACAGATACGCAGTATTTT CASSLAGYSTDTQYF
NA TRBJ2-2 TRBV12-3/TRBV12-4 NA TGTGCCAGCAGTTTTGGGGGAAGGAACACCGGGGAGCTGTTTTTT CASSFGGRNTGELFF
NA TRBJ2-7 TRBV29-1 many TGCAGCGTTGAACGCCTAGCGAGCTACGAGCAGTACTTC CSVERLASYEQYF
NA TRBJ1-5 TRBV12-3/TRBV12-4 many TGTGCCAGCAGCCGGGGGGGCGGTGGCAATCAGCCCCAGCATTTT CASSRGGGGNQPQHF
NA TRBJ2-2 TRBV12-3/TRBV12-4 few TGTGCCAGCAGCCCGGACTCCGGGGAGCTGTTTTTT CASSPDSGELFF
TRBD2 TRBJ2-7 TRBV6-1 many TGTGCCAGCAAACCCCCGACGGGAGGGCCCTACGAGCAGTACTTC CASKPPTGGPYEQYF
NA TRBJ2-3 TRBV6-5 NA TGTGCCAGCAGTTACACGGGACTTTACACAGATACGCAGTATTTT CASSYTGLYTDTQYF
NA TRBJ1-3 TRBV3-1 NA TGTGCCAGCAGCCAAGTTTCCTTAGTTGGCGGAAACACCATATATTTT CASSQVSLVGGNTIYF
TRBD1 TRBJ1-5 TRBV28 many TGTGCCAGCAGTTTCCGAGGACAGGGCAATCAGCCCCAGCATTTT CASSFRGQGNQPQHF
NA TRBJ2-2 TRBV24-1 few TGTGCCACCAGTAAAACCGGGGAGCTGTTTTTT CATSKTGELFF
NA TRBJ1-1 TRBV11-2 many TGTGCCAGCAGCTTAGATCAGTTGGGAGGTATTGAAGCTTTCTTT CASSLDQLGGIEAFF
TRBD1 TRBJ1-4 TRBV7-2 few TGTGCCAGCAGCAGGGACGACAGGGGTGAAAAACTGTTTTTT CASSRDDRGEKLFF
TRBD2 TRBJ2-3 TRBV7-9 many TGTGCCAGCAGCTACCTCGAGGGACTAGCGAGCACAGATACGCAGTATTTT CASSYLEGLASTDTQYF
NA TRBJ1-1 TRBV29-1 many TGCAGCGCATCCCCGGCGGGGAATACTGAAGCTTTCTTT CSASPAGNTEAFF
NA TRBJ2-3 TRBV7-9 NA TGTGCCAGCAGGGGAGGCCAAAATACGCAGTATTTT CASRGGQNTQYF
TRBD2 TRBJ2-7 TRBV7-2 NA TGTGCCAGCAGCTCCCGGACTAGCGGCCCGGTGGAGCAGTACTTC CASSSRTSGPVEQYF
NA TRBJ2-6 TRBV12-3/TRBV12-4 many TGTGCCAGCAGTCAGTCTACTGGGGCCAACGTCCTGACTTTC CASSQSTGANVLTF